Sequencing of this TCR beta chain was carried out in a study of control samples from healthy donors and cancer patients. Trimming shortened V by 7 bases and J by 7 bases, and 13 bases separated the two germline ends. This CDR3 spans 12 amino acids. Per germline, CDR1 SEHNR and CDR2 FQNEAQ (reference sequence). This clone was observed once. Some clones are missing from TCRdb's copy, which holds only in-frame ones; the method was immunoSEQ multiplex PCR. In the table there are some 120,000 clones, about 95% of which are singletons. Sequences were obtained from blood. This chain links TRBV7-9 with TRBJ1-2, with D possibly being TRBD1 (5 bases). This TCR derives from a man aged 30-40 years in good health. In DNA, the CDR3 is TGTGCCAGCACCAAGAGGGACTCTGGCTACACCTTC. Its protein is CASTKRDSGYTF.